The source of this TCR beta chain is a study of cytomegalovirus exposure and HLA in healthy donors. PCR was performed using 60 Vbeta and 13 Jbeta primers. The data were produced by immunoSEQ multiplex PCR, yet TCRdb's version contains in-frame clones alone and is incomplete. The sample spans about 48,000 clones; the ten largest clones claim over 2%. Trimming took 5 bases from V and 0 from J, leaving 14 bases between them. CDR3 length: 16 residues. In germline, CDR1 is SGHTA, CDR2 FQGNSA. The clonotype was recovered from a woman aged 40 to 50 in good health and CMV-seronegative. What was sequenced was PBMCs. The chain carries TRBV7-2 and TRBJ1-5; D is unclear. CDR3 DNA: TGTGCCAGCAGCCCTTCCTCCTCCGGTAGCAATCAGCCCCAGCATTTT. Residues: CASSPSSSGSNQPQHF.